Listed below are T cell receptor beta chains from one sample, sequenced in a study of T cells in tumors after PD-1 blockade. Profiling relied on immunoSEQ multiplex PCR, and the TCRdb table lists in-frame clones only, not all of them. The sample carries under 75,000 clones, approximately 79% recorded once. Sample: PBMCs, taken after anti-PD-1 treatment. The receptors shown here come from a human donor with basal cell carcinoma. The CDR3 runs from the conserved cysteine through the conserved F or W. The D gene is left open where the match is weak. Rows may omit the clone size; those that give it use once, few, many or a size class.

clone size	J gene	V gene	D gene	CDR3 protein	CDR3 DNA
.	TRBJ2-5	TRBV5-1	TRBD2	CASRYRAGGQETQYF	TGCGCCAGCAGATATCGGGCGGGGGGGCAAGAGACCCAGTACTTC
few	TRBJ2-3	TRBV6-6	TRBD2	CASSPRGGGPTDTQYF	TGTGCCAGCAGTCCCCGGGGCGGGGGTCCCACAGATACGCAGTATTTT
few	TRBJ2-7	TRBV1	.	CTSSPKESGERRDEQYF	TGCACCAGCAGCCCGAAAGAATCGGGAGAAAGAAGAGACGAGCAGTACTTC
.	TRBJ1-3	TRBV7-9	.	CASSLEGGGNTIYF	TGTGCCAGCAGCTTAGAGGGAGGGGGAAACACCATATATTTT
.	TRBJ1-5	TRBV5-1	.	CASSWAGNQPQHF	TGCGCCAGCAGCTGGGCCGGGAATCAGCCCCAGCATTTT
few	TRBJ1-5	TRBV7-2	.	CASSPGLSNQPQHF	TGTGCCAGCAGCCCAGGTCTTAGCAATCAGCCCCAGCATTTT
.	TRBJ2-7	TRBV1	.	CTSSTWTAYEQYF	TGCACCAGCAGCACCTGGACGGCCTACGAGCAGTACTTC
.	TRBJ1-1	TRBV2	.	CASSEWFLEAFF	TGTGCCAGCAGTGAATGGTTTCTTGAAGCTTTCTTT
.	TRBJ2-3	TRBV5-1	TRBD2	CASSLQGLADTDTQYF	TGCGCCAGCAGCCTCCAAGGACTAGCGGATACAGATACGCAGTATTTT
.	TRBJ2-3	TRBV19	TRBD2	CASRLAGLTDTQYF	TGTGCCAGTAGACTAGCGGGACTCACAGATACGCAGTATTTT
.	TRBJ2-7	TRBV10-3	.	CAISDSSYEQYF	TGTGCCATCAGTGACAGCTCCTACGAGCAGTACTTC
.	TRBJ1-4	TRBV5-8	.	CASSPGQFRSGKVFF	TGTGCCAGCAGCCCAGGACAATTTCGAAGTGGAAAGGTGTTTTTT
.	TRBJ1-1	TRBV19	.	CASSIGQNTEAFF	TGTGCCAGTAGTATAGGACAGAACACTGAAGCTTTCTTT
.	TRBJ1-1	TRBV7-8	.	CASSLDLAGPTEAFF	TGTGCCAGCAGCTTAGACTTGGCAGGGCCCACTGAAGCTTTCTTT
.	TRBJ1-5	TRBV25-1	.	CASKFRAFRNQPQHF	TGTGCCAGCAAGTTCAGGGCCTTTAGGAATCAGCCCCAGCATTTT
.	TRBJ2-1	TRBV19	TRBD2	CASSTSQAGGEQFF	TGTGCCAGTAGTACTAGTCAGGCGGGGGGCGAGCAGTTCTTC
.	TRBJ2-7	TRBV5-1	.	CASSLQVENEQYF	TGCGCCAGCAGCTTGCAGGTGGAAAACGAGCAGTACTTC
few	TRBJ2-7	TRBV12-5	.	CASGLGFGGEQYF	TGTGCTAGTGGTTTGGGGTTCGGGGGCGAGCAGTACTTC
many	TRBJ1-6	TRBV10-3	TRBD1	CAISSDRGNNSPLHF	TGTGCCATCAGTTCCGACAGGGGCAACAATTCACCCCTCCACTTT
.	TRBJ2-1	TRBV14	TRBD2	CASSQPGTSSGNEQFF	TGTGCCAGCAGCCAACCTGGGACTAGCTCTGGCAATGAGCAGTTCTTC
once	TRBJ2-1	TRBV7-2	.	CASRSAGSYNEQFF	TGTGCCAGCAGGAGTGCGGGTAGTTACAATGAGCAGTTCTTC
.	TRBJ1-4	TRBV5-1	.	CASSEGREKLFF	TGCGCCAGCAGCGAAGGACGAGAAAAACTGTTTTTT
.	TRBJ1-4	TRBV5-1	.	CASSLGGSEKLFF	TGCGCCAGCAGCTTAGGGGGTAGTGAAAAACTGTTTTTT
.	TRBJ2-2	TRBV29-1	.	CSVARRGTGELFF	TGCAGCGTTGCTCGCCGTGGCACCGGGGAGCTGTTTTTT
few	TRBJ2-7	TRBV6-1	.	CASSEIHAPYEQYF	TGTGCCAGCAGTGAAATCCACGCCCCCTACGAGCAGTACTTC
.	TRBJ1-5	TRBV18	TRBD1	CASSPDRNQPQHF	TGTGCCAGCTCACCGGACAGGAATCAGCCCCAGCATTTT
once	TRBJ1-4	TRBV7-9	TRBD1	CASSQTGDFGKLFF	TGTGCCAGCAGCCAGACAGGGGATTTCGGGAAACTGTTTTTT
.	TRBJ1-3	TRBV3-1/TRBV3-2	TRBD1	CASSYGTGGNTIYF	TGTGCCAGCAGTTACGGGACAGGTGGAAACACCATATATTTT
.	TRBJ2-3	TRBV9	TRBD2	CASSVVGGAITDTQYF	TGTGCCAGCAGCGTAGTCGGGGGGGCCATCACAGATACGCAGTATTTT
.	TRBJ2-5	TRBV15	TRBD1	CATSRERQGFKTQYF	TGTGCCACCAGCAGAGAGAGACAGGGTTTCAAGACCCAGTACTTC
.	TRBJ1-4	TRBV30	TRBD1	CAWSVTGAGGEKLFF	TGTGCCTGGAGTGTCACAGGGGCGGGTGGTGAAAAACTGTTTTTT
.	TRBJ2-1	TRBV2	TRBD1	CASRGTASYNEQFF	TGTGCCAGCAGGGGGACAGCCTCCTACAATGAGCAGTTCTTC
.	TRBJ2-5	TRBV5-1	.	CASSLLPRGGTETQYF	TGCGCCAGCAGCTTGCTTCCTCGAGGGGGAACAGAGACCCAGTACTTC
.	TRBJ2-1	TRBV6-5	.	CASTEGRSYNEQFF	TGTGCCAGCACCGAGGGCAGATCCTACAATGAGCAGTTCTTC
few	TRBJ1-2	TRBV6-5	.	CASRDTPGSASGYTF	TGTGCCAGCAGGGACACCCCAGGGTCCGCTTCGGGCTACACCTTC
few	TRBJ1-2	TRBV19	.	CASSIQSDGYGYTF	TGTGCCAGTAGTATACAGTCGGACGGGTATGGCTACACCTTC
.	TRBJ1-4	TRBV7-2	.	CASSPRVGNEKLFF	TGTGCCAGCAGCCCGAGGGTGGGTAATGAAAAACTGTTTTTT
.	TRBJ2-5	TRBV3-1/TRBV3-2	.	CASSQVVNEETQYF	TGTGCCAGCAGCCAAGTGGTAAATGAAGAGACCCAGTACTTC
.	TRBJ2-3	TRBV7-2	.	CASSPALQARETQYF	TGTGCCAGCAGCCCGGCCCTCCAAGCACGAGAAACGCAGTATTTT
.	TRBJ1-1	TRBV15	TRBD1	CATSREPTGGPEAFF	TGTGCCACCAGCAGGGAGCCAACAGGGGGTCCTGAAGCTTTCTTT
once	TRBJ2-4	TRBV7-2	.	CASSLTGGSNIQYF	TGTGCCAGCAGCTTAACGGGGGGCTCAAACATTCAGTACTTC
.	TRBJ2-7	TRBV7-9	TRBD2	CASRSGTSGASYEQYF	TGTGCCAGCAGATCCGGGACTAGCGGGGCCTCCTACGAGCAGTACTTC
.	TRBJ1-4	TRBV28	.	CASSTTGLSNEKLFF	TGTGCCAGCAGCACTACGGGGTTATCTAATGAAAAACTGTTTTTT
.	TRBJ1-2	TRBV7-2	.	CASSLGRNYGYTF	TGTGCCAGCAGCTTGGGCAGGAACTATGGCTACACCTTC
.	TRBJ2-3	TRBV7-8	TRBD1	CASSFNRGRADTQYF	TGTGCCAGCAGCTTCAACAGGGGGCGCGCAGATACGCAGTATTTT
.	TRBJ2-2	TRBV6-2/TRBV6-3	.	CASSYKGGVGELFF	TGTGCCAGCAGTTACAAGGGGGGAGTGGGGGAGCTGTTTTTT
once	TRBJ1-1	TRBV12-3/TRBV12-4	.	CASSLKENTEAFF	TGTGCCAGCAGTTTAAAGGAGAACACTGAAGCTTTCTTT
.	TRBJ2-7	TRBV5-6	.	CASSFSRDGPYEQYF	TGTGCCAGCAGCTTTTCCCGGGACGGGCCCTACGAGCAGTACTTC
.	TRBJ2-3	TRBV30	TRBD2	CAWRTSRSTDTQYF	TGTGCCTGGAGGACTAGCAGGAGCACAGATACGCAGTATTTT
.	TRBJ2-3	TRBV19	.	CASRATSTDTQYF	TGTGCCAGTAGGGCCACTAGCACAGATACGCAGTATTTT
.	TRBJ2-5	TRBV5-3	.	CARSSKRRGAETQYF	TGTGCCAGAAGCTCGAAACGCAGGGGGGCAGAGACCCAGTACTTC
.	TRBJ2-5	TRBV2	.	CARTVIKTQYF	TGTGCCCGGACCGTAATTAAGACCCAGTACTTC
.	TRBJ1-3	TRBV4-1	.	CASSQVRGGPGGNTIYF	TGCGCCAGCAGCCAAGTAAGGGGAGGGCCCGGTGGAAACACCATATATTTT
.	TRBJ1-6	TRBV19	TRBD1	CASTKYPGTGNGDSPLHF	TGTGCCAGTACCAAATACCCCGGGACAGGGAATGGAGATTCACCCCTCCACTTT
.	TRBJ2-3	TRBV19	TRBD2	CASSLRGGGGDTQYF	TGTGCCAGTAGCCTACGGGGGGGCGGTGGAGATACGCAGTATTTT
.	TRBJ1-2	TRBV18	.	CASSPGRTNYGYTF	TGTGCCAGCTCACCAGGCAGGACCAACTATGGCTACACCTTC
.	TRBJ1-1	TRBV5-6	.	CASSLGITEAFF	TGTGCCAGCAGCTTGGGGATCACTGAAGCTTTCTTT
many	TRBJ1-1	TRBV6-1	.	CASSEIPKSWGTEAFF	TGTGCCAGCAGTGAAATCCCGAAGAGCTGGGGCACTGAAGCTTTCTTT
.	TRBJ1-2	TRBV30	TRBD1	CAWSVFSGGDGYTF	TGTGCCTGGAGTGTATTTTCAGGGGGGGATGGCTACACCTTC
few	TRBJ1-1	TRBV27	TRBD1	CASSFCRGLLGCTEAFF	TGTGCCAGCAGTTTTTGCAGGGGGCTTCTCGGGTGCACTGAAGCTTTCTTT